The 10 T cell receptor beta chains presented below share a single source sample, sequenced in a study of cytomegalovirus exposure and HLA in healthy donors. The PCR ran on 60 Vbeta and 13 Jbeta primers. Profiled with immunoSEQ multiplex PCR; TCRdb holds only in-frame clones, not every one. The sample lists some 250,000 clones; 82% were seen once. The sequencing input was PBMCs. Receptor source: a woman aged 40-49 years in good health and CMV-seropositive.

V usage is TRBV7-8 and J usage is TRBJ2-1, with D maybe TRBD2 (5 bases). V dropped 1 base and J dropped 0 bases, with 7 bases sitting between them. This CDR3 is 15 amino acids long. The V gene's germline CDR1 is SGHVS and CDR2 FQNEAQ. The CDR3, as DNA: TGTGCCAGCAGCTTAGTCGAGGGCTCCTACAATGAGCAGTTCTTC. Its protein product is CASSLVEGSYNEQFF.

The rearrangement links TRBV19 to TRBJ1-2; 8 nucleotides agree with TRBD1. Per the germline V gene, CDR1 is LNHDA and CDR2 is SQIVND (reference sequence). V lost 5 bases to trimming and J lost 2 bases; unmatched junction nucleotides: 7. This CDR3 spans 15 amino acids. CDR3 sequence: CASSPGTGRNYGYTF. For the CDR3, the DNA is TGTGCCAGTAGTCCTGGGACAGGTAGGAACTATGGCTACACCTTC.

The chain is built from TRBV7-9 and TRBJ1-3; the D is unclear. V was clipped by 3 bases and J by 7 bases, with 10 bases between them. The CDR3 is made up of 13 amino acids. Germline V gene sequence: CDR1 SEHNR, CDR2 FQNEAQ (reference sequence). The CDR3, as DNA: TGTGCCAGCAGCTTTACCAACGGGAACACCATATATTTT. Encoded protein: CASSFTNGNTIYF.

This clone was detected a few times. This chain uses TRBV7-2 with TRBJ2-7; 11 bases match TRBD2. Germline CDR1 reads SGHTA; CDR2 reads FQGNSA. The length of the CDR3 is 15 residues. The trim removed 4 bases at V and 6 bases at J, leaving 8 bases unmatched. The CDR3 DNA sequence: TGTGCCAGCAGCTCTCCTACACTAGCGGGAGTCGAGCAGTACTTC. It encodes CASSSPTLAGVEQYF.

The rearrangement uses TRBV6-1 and TRBJ2-7; D not resolved. Trimming stripped 8 bases from V and 9 bases from J, with 14 bases between. Germline V gene lookup returns CDR1 MNHNS and CDR2 SASEGT. This CDR3 contains 11 residues. The CDR3 bases are TGTGCCAGCCGCCTGAATGCGGCGCAGTACTTC. It yields the protein CASRLNAAQYF.

This chain connects TRBV30 to TRBJ2-2; a possible D gene is TRBD1 (6 bases). Trimming left V 3 bases short and J 7 bases short, with 9 bases between. Germline CDR1 reads GTSNPN; CDR2 reads SVGIG (reference sequence). This CDR3 contains 12 residues. CDR3 DNA sequence: TGTGCCTGGAGACAGGGTATCGGGGAGCTGTTTTTT. Translated: CAWRQGIGELFF.

V and J are TRBV9 and TRBJ2-1; possible D gene TRBD2, 6 bases. Trimming pared 0 bases from V and 10 bases from J, leaving 17 bases between. This CDR3 spans 15 amino acids. Germline V gives CDR1 SGDLS, CDR2 YYNGEE. CDR3 residues: CASSVGREPLGEQFF. CDR3 in DNA: TGTGCCAGCAGCGTAGGGCGGGAACCCTTAGGGGAGCAGTTCTTC.

The chain employs TRBV30 and TRBJ1-2; 8 nucleotides match TRBD1. Trimming at V came to 4 bases and at J to 3 bases, leaving 10 bases not matched to a gene. The CDR3 is made up of 15 amino acids. The germline V gene has CDR1 GTSNPN and CDR2 SVGIG (reference sequence). CDR3 DNA: TGTGCCTGGAAGGCGGACAGGGCTCCGGACTATGGCTACACCTTC. It encodes CAWKADRAPDYGYTF.

The chain combines TRBV30 with TRBJ2-1; TRBD2 agrees at 10 bases. CDR3 length: 16 residues. In germline, CDR1 is GTSNPN, CDR2 SVGIG (reference sequence). V gave up 5 bases and J gave up 9 bases; unmatched junction bases: 16. CDR3 sequence: CAWDTHPSGGYGEQFF. The CDR3 DNA is TGTGCCTGGGATACCCACCCTAGCGGGGGATACGGTGAGCAGTTCTTC.

V gene TRBV30 combines with J gene TRBJ1-2; D is perhaps TRBD1 (6 bases). There are 14 residues in the CDR3. Germline V gives CDR1 GTSNPN, CDR2 SVGIG (reference sequence). Trimming cost V 2 bases and J 3 bases, with 13 bases left between them. CDR3 in DNA: TGTGCCTGGAGTCCAGGGGATGTTTACTATGGCTACACCTTC. This gives the protein CAWSPGDVYYGYTF.